The present TCR beta chain was sequenced within a study of blood T cells in healthy people across ages. This clonotype came up a few times. Deletions cut 5 bases from V and 5 bases from J, with 10 bases between. Germline assignment: CDR1 SGHTA and CDR2 FQGNSA. This CDR3 is built from 13 residues. Combining a sample-barcoded 5' primer with a J-beta primer mix, a second PCR ran for about 7 to 12 cycles. Each CDR3 protein gets one entry after TCRdb re-called the 5' RACE reads with MiXCR. In the table there are over 750,000 distinct CDR3 sequences, 20% to 30% of which are singletons. These same data were also listed under a study on T cells of mothers and their children.

This sequence joins TRBV7-2 and TRBJ1-5; D not certain. Sequenced sample: blood. This clonotype originated in a boy between 10 and 17 years old in good health. CDR3 DNA sequence: TGTGCCAGCAGCCCACAAGACCATCAGCCCCAGCATTTT. This gives the protein CASSPQDHQPQHF.